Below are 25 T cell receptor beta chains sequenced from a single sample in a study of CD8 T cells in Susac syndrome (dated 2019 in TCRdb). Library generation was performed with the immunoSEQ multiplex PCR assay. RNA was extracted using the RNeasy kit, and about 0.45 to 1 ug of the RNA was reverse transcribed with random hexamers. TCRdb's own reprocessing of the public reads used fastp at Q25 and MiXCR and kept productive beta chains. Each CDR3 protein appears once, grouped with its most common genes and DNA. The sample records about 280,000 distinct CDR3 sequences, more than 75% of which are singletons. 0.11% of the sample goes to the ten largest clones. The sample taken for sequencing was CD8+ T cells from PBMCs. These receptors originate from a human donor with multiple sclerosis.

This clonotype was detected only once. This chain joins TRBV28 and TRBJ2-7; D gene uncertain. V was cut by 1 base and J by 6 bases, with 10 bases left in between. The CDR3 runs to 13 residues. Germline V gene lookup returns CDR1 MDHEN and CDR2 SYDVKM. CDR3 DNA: TGTGCCAGCAGTTTATTATGGGCCTTCGAGCAGTACTTC. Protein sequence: CASSLLWAFEQYF.

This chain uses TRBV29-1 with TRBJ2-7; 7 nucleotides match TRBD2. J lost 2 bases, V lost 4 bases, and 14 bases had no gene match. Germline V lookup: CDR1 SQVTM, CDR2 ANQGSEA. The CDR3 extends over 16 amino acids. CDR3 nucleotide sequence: TGCAGCGTTGTCGGGGGGAGCCTAGCGTTGACCTACGAGCAGTACTTC. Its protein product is CSVVGGSLALTYEQYF.

As DNA, the CDR3 is TGTGCCAGCAGTCTTCCCAGTTTCGGCCCTGGAAACACCATATATTTT. Protein: CASSLPSFGPGNTIYF. The J gene is TRBJ1-3, the V gene TRBV6-6; D gene uncertain. This CDR3 has 16 residues. Trimming removed 5 bases at V and 2 bases at J, with 16 bases between. CDR1 is MNHNY, CDR2 SVGAGI, per germline (reference sequence).

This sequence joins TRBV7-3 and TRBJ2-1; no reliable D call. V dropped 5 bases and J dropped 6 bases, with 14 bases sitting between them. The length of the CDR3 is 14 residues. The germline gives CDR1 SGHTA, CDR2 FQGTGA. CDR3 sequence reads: CASSLAPITNEQFF. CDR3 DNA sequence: TGTGCCAGCAGCCTGGCACCGATAACCAATGAGCAGTTCTTC.

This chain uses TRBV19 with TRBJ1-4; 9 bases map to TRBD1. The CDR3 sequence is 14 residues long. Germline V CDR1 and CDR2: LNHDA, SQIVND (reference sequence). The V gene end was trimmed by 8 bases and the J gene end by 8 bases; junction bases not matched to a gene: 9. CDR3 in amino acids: CASEGGTGLEKLFF. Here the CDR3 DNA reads TGTGCCAGTGAGGGTGGGACAGGGCTCGAAAAACTGTTTTTT. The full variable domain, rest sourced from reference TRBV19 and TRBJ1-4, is DGGITQSPKYLFRKEGQNVTLSCEQNLNHDAMYWYRQDPGQGLRLIYYSQIVNDFQKGDIAEGYSVSREKKESFPLTVTSAQKNPTAFYLCASEGGTGLEKLFFGSGTQLSVL.

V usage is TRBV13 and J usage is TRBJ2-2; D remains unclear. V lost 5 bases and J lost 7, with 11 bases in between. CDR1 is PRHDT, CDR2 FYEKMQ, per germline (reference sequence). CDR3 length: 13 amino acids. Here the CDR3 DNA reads TGTGCCAGCAGCCCTCCGATAAGCGGGGAGCTGTTTTTT. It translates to CASSPPISGELFF.

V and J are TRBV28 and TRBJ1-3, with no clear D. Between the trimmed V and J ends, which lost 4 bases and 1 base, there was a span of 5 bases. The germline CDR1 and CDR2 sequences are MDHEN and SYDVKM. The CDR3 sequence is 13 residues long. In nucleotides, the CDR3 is TGTGCCAGCAGTTACACATCTGGAAACACCATATATTTT. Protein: CASSYTSGNTIYF.

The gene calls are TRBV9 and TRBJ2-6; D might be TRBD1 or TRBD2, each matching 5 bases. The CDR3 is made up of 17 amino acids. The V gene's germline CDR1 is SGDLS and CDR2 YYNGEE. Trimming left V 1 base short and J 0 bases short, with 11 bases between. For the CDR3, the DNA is TGTGCCAGCAGCGTAACCTCGGGACCCTCTGGGGCCAACGTCCTGACTTTC. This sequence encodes CASSVTSGPSGANVLTF. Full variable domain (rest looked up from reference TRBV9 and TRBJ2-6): DSGVTQTPKHLITATGQRVTLRCSPRSGDLSVYWYQQSLDQGLQFLIQYYNGEERAKGNILERFSAQQFPDLHSELNLSSLELGDSALYFCASSVTSGPSGANVLTFGAGSRLTVL.

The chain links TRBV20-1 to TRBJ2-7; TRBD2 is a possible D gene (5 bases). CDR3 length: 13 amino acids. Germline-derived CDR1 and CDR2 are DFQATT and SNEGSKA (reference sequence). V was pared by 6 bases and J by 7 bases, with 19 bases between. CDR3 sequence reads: CSAKDYPPGEQYF. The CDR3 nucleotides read TGCAGTGCAAAAGACTACCCTCCGGGAGAGCAGTACTTC.

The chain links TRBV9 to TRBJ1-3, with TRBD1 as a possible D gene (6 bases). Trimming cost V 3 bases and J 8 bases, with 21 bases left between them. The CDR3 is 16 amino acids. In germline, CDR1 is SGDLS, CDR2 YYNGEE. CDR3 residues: CASSAGGQLFGDTIYF. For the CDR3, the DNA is TGTGCCAGCAGCGCCGGTGGACAGTTGTTCGGGGACACCATATATTTT.

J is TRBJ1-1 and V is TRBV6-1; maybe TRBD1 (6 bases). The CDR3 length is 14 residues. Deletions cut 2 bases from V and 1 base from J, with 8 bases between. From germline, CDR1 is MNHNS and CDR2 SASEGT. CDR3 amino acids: CASSEHRENTEAFF. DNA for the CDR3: TGTGCCAGCAGTGAACACAGGGAGAACACTGAAGCTTTCTTT.

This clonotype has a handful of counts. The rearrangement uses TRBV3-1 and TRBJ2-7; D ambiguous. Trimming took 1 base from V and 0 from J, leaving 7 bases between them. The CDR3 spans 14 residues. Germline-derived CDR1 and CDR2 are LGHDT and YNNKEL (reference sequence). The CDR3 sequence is CASSQGVVSYEQYF. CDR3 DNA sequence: TGTGCCAGCAGCCAAGGAGTAGTCTCCTACGAGCAGTACTTC.

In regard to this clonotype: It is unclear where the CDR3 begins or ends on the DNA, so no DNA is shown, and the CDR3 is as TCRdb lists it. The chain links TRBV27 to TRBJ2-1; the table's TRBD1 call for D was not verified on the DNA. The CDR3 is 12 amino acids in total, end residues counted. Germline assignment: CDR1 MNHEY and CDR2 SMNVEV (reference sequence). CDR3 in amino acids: CASSPVGQGSFF.

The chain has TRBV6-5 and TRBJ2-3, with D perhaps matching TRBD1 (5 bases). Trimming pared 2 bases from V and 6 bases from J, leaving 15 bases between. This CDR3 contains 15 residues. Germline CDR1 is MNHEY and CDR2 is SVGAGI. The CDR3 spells CASSYRLENRDTQYF. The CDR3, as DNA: TGTGCCAGCAGTTACCGTTTAGAGAACAGGGATACGCAGTATTTT.

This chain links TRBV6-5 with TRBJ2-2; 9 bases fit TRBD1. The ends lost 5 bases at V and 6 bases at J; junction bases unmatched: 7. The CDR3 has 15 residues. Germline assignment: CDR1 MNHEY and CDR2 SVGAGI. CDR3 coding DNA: TGTGCCAGCAGTCCACACAGGGGGCAAGCCGGGGAGCTGTTTTTT. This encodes CASSPHRGQAGELFF.

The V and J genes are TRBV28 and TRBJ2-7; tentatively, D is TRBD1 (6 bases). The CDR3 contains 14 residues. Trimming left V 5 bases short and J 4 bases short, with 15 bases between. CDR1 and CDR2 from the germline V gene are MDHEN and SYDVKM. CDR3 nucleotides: TGTGCCAGCAGTCCTACAGGGATTTTATACGAGCAGTACTTC. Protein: CASSPTGILYEQYF.

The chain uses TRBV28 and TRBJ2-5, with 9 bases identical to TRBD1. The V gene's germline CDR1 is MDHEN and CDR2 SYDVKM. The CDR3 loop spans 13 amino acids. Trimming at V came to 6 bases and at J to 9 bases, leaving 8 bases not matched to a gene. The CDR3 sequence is CASSPTGGVAQYF. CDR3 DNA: TGTGCCAGCAGCCCTACAGGGGGCGTGGCCCAGTACTTC.

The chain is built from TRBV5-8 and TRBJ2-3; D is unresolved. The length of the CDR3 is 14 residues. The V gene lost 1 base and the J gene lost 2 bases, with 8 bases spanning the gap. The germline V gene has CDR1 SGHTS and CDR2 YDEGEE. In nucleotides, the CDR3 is TGTGCCAGCAGCTTGAAGCGCTTCACAGATACGCAGTATTTT. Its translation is CASSLKRFTDTQYF.

The CDR3 region is CASMWREGSDTQYF. CDR3 DNA: TGTGCCAGCATGTGGCGGGAGGGCTCGGATACGCAGTATTTT. The V and J genes are TRBV28 and TRBJ2-3; 9 bases fit TRBD2. Germline V gives CDR1 MDHEN, CDR2 SYDVKM. The trim removed 7 bases at V and 6 bases at J, leaving 8 bases unmatched. The CDR3 is 14 amino acids.

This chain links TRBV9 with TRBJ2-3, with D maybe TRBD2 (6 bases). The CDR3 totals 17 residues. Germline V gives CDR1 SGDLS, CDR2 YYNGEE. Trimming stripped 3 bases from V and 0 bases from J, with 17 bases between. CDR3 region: CASSGNLASASTDTQYF. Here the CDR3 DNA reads TGTGCCAGCAGCGGAAATCTCGCTAGCGCTAGCACAGATACGCAGTATTTT.

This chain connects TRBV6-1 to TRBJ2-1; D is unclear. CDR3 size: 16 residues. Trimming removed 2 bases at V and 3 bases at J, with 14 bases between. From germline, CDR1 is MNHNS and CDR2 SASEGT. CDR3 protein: CASSESPQRYYNEQFF. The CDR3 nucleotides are TGTGCCAGCAGTGAAAGTCCGCAGAGATACTACAATGAGCAGTTCTTC.

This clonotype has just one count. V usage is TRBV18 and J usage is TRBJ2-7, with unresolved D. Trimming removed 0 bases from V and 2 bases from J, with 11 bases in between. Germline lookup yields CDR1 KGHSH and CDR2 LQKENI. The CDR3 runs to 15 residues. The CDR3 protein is CASSPPSPQPYEQYF. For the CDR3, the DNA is TGTGCCAGCTCACCACCGAGTCCCCAACCCTACGAGCAGTACTTC. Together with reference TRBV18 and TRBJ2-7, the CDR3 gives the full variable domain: NAGVMQNPRHLVRRRGQEARLRCSPMKGHSHVYWYRQLPEEGLKFMVYLQKENIIDESGMPKERFSAEFPKEGPSILRIQQVVRGDSAAYFCASSPPSPQPYEQYFGPGTRLTVT.

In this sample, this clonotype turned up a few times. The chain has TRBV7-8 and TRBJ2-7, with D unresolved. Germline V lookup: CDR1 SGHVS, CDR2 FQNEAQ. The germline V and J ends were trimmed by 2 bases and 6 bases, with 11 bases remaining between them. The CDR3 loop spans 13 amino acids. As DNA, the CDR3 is TGTGCCAGCAGCTTATCTCCCTCGGGCGAGCAGTACTTC. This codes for CASSLSPSGEQYF.

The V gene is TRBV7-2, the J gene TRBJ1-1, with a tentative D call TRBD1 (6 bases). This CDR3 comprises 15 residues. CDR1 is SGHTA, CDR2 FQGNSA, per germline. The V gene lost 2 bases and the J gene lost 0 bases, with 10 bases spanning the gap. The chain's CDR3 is CASSLRTVMNTEAFF. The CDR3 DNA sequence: TGTGCCAGCAGCTTACGGACAGTCATGAACACTGAAGCTTTCTTT.

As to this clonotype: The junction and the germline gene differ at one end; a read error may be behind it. The CDR3 bases are TGTGCCAGCGGCGTAGGACAGGGCTACTACGAGCAGTACTTC. Protein product: CASGVGQGYYEQYF. V is TRBV9 and J is TRBJ2-7, with 8 bases identical to TRBD1. Germline V gene data show CDR1 as SGDLS and CDR2 as YYNGEE. The CDR3 is made up of 14 amino acids.